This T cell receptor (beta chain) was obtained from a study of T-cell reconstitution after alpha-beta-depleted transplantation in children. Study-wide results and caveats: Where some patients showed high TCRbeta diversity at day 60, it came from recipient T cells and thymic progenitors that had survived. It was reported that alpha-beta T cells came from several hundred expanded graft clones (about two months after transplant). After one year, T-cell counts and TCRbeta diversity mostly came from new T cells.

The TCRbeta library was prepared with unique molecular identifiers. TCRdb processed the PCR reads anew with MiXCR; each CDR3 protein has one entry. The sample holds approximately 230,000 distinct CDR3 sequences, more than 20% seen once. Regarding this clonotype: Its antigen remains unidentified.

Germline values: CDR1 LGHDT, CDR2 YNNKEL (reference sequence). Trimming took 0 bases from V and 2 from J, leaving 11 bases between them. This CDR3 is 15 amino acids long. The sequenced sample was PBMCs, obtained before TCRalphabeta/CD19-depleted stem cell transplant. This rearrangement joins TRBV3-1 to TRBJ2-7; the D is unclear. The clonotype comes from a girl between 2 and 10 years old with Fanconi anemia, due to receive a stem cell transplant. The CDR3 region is CASSQDRPPTYEQYF. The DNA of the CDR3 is TGTGCCAGCAGCCAAGACCGACCGCCAACCTACGAGCAGTACTTC.